Included here is one TCR beta chain sequence, with context. Its cognate antigen has yet to be identified. Within one base of it there is no much larger clone, and no base qualities were kept. Using the deep immunoSEQ assay, TCR CDR3 regions were amplified from genomic DNA by multiplex PCR. Extracted genomic DNA from each cell subset was distributed evenly across all wells of several immunoSEQ 96-well plates, and each plate was treated as a replicate. For unsorted PBMC, each replicate PCR was loaded with approximately 300 ng genomic DNA, equivalent to tens of thousands of T cell genomes. Ten immunoSEQ deep assay plates were used to sequence unsorted PBMC genomic DNA. Purified libraries were quantified with a Qubit 3.0 fluorometer, sized on a Bioanalyzer 2100, and re-quantified with the KAPA Library Quantification kit. A separate single-read 150-cycle Illumina NextSeq 550 flow cell was used to sequence each immunoSEQ 96-well plate. The published analysis was carried out like this. The immunoSEQ output contained only junctional sequences without quality scores, so filtering could not match that applied to full-length reads. To assign V/J genes and CDR3, sequences were annotated using PyIR, a Python wrapper for IgBLAST v1.9, with IMGT germline references. Reads were filtered out if the reads had weak V/J assignments (E-value above 1e-6), no CDR3, stop codons, out-of-frame junctions, or ambiguous translated residues. V3J clonotypes were defined as sequences sharing an identical inferred V gene, J gene, and CDR3 amino acid sequence. Percentage overlap between repertoires was calculated by dividing the number of shared unique clonotypes by the size of the smaller repertoire. RTK rarefaction, the Chao1 estimator, and Recon v2.1 estimates of unobserved clonotypes were used to assess repertoire richness. TCRdb took over this immuneACCESS table, retaining in-frame rearrangements with V and J assigned. Such tables are incomplete; in checked studies, under half of the missing clones stem from an unresolved V gene, and the remainder is unexplained. V, J and clone size are those of that table, while D and trimming were read from the DNA. The sample table contains about 490,000 clones; only one count was recorded for about 72% of them. Clones ranked in the top ten supply approximately 12% of the sample.

Donors were healthy HIV-negative adults with no recently reported acute infections or vaccinations. Every donor was a Caucasian adult residing in Nashville, Tennessee, USA. For unsorted samples, tens of millions of PBMCs were counted, and genomic DNA was extracted using the QIAamp DNA Blood Mini kit. After blood collection by leukapheresis, PBMCs were isolated using Ficoll-Histopaque density gradient centrifugation and then cryopreserved in the vapor phase of liquid nitrogen. The data were obtained in a study of shared clonotypes between healthy human individuals (dated by TCRdb to 2020 to 2021). Describing the broader study: A few men and two women, aged 18 to 49 years, made up the cohort. To increase sequencing depth and limit assay-specific biases, TCR repertoire library preparation and sequencing were carried out by different laboratories using diverse techniques. The study deeply sequenced blood TCR repertoires of 5 or 6 healthy adults to estimate repertoire size and the extent of clonotype sharing between individuals. Between about 0.9 and 8.9 billion PBMCs per donor were obtained by leukapheresis.

What the authors observed across the whole study: Pairwise subsampling indicated that sequencing depth was expected to affect the degree of clonotype sharing among donors. The small number of donors limited the genetic and exposure-history diversity represented. Sampling was limited to blood, and TCR repertoires in tissue likely differ from TCR repertoires in blood.

The source of this sequence is a woman aged 40 to 55 in good health. Some clones in this sample may be carry-over from other donors' samples. Sequencing input: PBMCs.

The DNA sequence is TGTGCCAGCAATCCGAGGGTTCCCGGGGAGCTGTTTTTT. Translation gives CASNPRVPGELFF. The rearrangement joined TRBV7-9 to TRBJ2-2; TRBD2 is perhaps the D gene, given 5 matching bases. From cysteine to phenylalanine, the CDR3 is 13 amino acids long. Only the CDR3 DNA stays, 39 bases, in frame from base 1. The trim is 7 bases for V and 6 bases for J, with a gap of 12 bases between the germline ends. In the germline V gene (reference sequence), CDR1 corresponds to SEHNR and CDR2 to FQNEAQ.